This T cell receptor beta chain came from a study of T cell changes during pregnancy in multiple sclerosis. Method: immunoSEQ multiplex PCR; TCRdb's copy keeps in-frame clones and lacks some. There are tens of thousands of clones in the sample; 70% to 90% occur only once, and 5% to 7.5% lies in the top ten. The sequence came from a female donor with multiple sclerosis, enrolled in a pregnancy study. Here the sequenced sample was CD8+ T cells from peripheral blood mononuclear cells, taken in the second trimester of pregnancy.

The CDR3 DNA reads as TGTGCCAGTACCGGGACAGGGGGCGTTGAAAAACTGTTTTTT. It is translated as CASTGTGGVEKLFF. The genes are TRBV19 and TRBJ1-4, with 12 bases aligning to TRBD1. CDR1 and CDR2 from the germline V gene are LNHDA and SQIVND (reference sequence). J was trimmed by 7 bases and V by 7 bases; bases with no gene match: 4. The CDR3 totals 14 residues.